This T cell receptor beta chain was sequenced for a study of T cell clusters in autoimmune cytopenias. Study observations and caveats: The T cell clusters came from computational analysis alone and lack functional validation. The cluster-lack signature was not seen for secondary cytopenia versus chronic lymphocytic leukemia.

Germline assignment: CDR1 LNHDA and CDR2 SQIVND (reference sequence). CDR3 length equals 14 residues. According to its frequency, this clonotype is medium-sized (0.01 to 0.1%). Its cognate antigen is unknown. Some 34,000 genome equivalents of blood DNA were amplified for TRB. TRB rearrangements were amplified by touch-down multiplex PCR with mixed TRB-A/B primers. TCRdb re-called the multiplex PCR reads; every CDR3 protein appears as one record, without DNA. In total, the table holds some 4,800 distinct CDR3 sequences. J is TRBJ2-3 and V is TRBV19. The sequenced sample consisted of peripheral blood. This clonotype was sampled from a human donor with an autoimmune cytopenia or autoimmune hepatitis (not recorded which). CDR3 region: CASSDGGNTDTQYF.